This TCR beta chain emerged from a study of cytomegalovirus exposure and HLA in healthy donors. Study in general: It was reported in a later analysis that the 90 to 150 validation repertoires used the same platform as the approximately 650 first-cohort repertoires. Broader study findings: Later, an analysis found that TCR clusters from the first cohort tended to co-occur in the roughly 110 validation repertoires. Rare sequences made up most TCRs, while some public TCRs were found in many donors. Researchers counted around 150 TCR beta chains as cytomegalovirus-associated.

Concerning this clone: Its antigen remains unknown.

V was shortened by 9 bases and J by 3 bases, with 15 bases between the two germline ends. The CDR3 sequence is 14 residues long. Germline V gene sequence: CDR1 LNHDA, CDR2 SQIVND (reference sequence). Clones were sequenced by immunoSEQ multiplex PCR, and TCRdb holds only the in-frame ones, with some missing. This table holds roughly 100,000 clones, about 87% found once. The sequencing sample was made of PBMCs. The receptor was derived from a woman aged 18-29 years in good health and CMV-seropositive. This chain links TRBV19 with TRBJ1-5, with D hard to call. For the CDR3, the DNA is TGTGCCAGCCGCCGGTCAGGCCTCAATCAGCCCCAGCATTTT. Translated: CASRRSGLNQPQHF.